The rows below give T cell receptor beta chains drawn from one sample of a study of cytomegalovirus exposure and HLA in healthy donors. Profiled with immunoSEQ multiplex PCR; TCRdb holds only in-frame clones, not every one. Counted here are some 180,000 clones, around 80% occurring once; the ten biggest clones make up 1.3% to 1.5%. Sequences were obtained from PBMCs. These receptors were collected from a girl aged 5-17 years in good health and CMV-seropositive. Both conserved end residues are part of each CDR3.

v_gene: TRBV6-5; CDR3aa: CASNRGNEQYF
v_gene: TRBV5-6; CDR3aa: CASTLQGTEAFF
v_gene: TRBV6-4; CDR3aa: CASSGSGNEQFF
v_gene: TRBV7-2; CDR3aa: CASSQTGIRQPQHF
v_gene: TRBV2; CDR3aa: CASGASGSPGESTDTQYF
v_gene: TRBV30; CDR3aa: CAWSVPGSWAYEQYF
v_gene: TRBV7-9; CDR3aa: CASSSGLGSPNEQFF
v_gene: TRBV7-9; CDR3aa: CASSYRRDSYNEQFF
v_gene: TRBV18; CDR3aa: CASSHGQGASNQPQHF
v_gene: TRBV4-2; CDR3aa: CASSPRGLAYTEQFF
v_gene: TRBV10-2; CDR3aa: CASRQQMNTEAFF
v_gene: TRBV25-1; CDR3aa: CVTGQGPGNEQFF
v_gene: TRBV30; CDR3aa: CAWSTRLAGSYNEQFF
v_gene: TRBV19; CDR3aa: CASSILAGGSYEQYF
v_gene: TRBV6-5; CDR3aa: CASSYVQGSSTEAFF
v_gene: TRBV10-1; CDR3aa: CASAPGQGNLFEAFF
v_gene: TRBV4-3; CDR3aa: CASSQEGPGLRYNYGYTF
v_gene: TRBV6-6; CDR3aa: CASGGTSGTDTQYF
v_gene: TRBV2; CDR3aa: CASRPTLNEKLFF
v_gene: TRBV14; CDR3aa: CASSHRYRDRYTF
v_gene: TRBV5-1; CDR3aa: CASSLVGAPSGNTIYF
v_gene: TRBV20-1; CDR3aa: CSARVVDEQYF
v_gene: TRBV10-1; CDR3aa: CASSETGQGLFF
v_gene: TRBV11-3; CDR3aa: CASSLGGDSYNEQFF
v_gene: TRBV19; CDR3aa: CASSDWTGGQPQHF